This T cell receptor beta chain was sequenced during a study of T-cell memory formation after mild COVID-19. V was cut by 1 base and J by 3 bases, with 10 bases left in between. Germline-derived CDR1 and CDR2 are SEHNR and FQNEAQ (reference sequence). The CDR3 runs to 14 residues. TCRdb recomputed calls from the 5' RACE reads with MiXCR, one row per CDR3 protein. Seen here are about 450,000 distinct CDR3 sequences, around 22% observed once, and the top ten hold roughly 14%. The rearrangement joins TRBV7-9 to TRBJ2-7; D perhaps matches TRBD2 (6 bases). This clonotype was sampled from an adult woman who had mild COVID-19 (a few samples of this study predate the infection). Cell type and time point are not known. Material: PBMCs or a T cell subset sorted from them (not recorded which). The CDR3 nucleotides are TGTGCCAGCAGCTTAGATTTGCGGGGCTACGAGCAGTACTTC. Encoded protein: CASSLDLRGYEQYF.